This TCR beta chain emerged from a study of beta chain features in type 1 diabetes (dated by TCRdb to the late 2010s). About the full investigation: Mean age, gender distribution, total cell number and subset yield were not different between patients and healthy donors. A total of roughly 98,000,000 sorted cells were examined across all samples, and a strong correlation was observed between cell number per subset and RNA yield. The study compared the TCRB repertoires of sorted circulating CD4+ T cell subsets in recently diagnosed type 1 diabetes patients with those in matched healthy donors. Regulatory and stem cell-like memory subsets were obtained from only 8 patients and roughly 8 healthy donors, while naive and central memory subsets were obtained from all 30 or so donors.

A single peripheral blood draw of about 116 mL on average was collected from each donor into heparinised tubes. Naive, central memory, regulatory and stem cell-like memory CD4+ T cells were sorted on a BD FACSAria II using a panel including CD45RO, CCR7, CD25, CD127, CD95 and CD27. Purity was above 98% for every sorted population. PBMCs were isolated right away by Lymphoprep density gradient centrifugation and were stained directly, without culture. To minimize batch effects, samples were stained and sorted in pairs, one healthy donor with one patient per experiment. Overall results and qualifications from the work: Because small numbers of individuals were included in the HLA sub-analyses, any influence of HLA type on TCRB rearrangement was left unresolved. Because cDNA was sequenced instead of genomic DNA, highly expressing activated cells could be over-represented, though the groups showed no difference in activation or CD3 levels. Type 1 diabetes patients showed a moderate but significant shortening of TCRB CDR3 length in all four CD4+ subsets. PCR may preferentially amplify shorter templates, but because patient and control samples were amplified and corrected together, any resulting skew would affect both groups equally. Fewer insertions and more nucleotide deletions at VDJ recombination sites were observed in patients with type 1 diabetes, implying thymic rearrangement abnormalities. Naive, central memory and regulatory TCRB repertoires appeared to be more alike among patients than among healthy donors.

The entire isolated RNA was reverse transcribed using the High Capacity cDNA Reverse Transcription Kit, and thus expressed TCRB transcripts were sequenced. Deep immunoSEQ sequencing was applied to naive, central memory and regulatory T cell samples, giving an average of roughly 3.3 million total reads per sample. After sorted cells were lysed in RLT buffer, RNA was extracted with DNase-treated RNeasy Micro or Mini kits, with the choice depending on cell number. To prevent cross-contamination, each cell subset was processed individually, whereas patient and healthy donor samples were processed jointly. The immunoSEQ multiplex PCR was used to amplify TCRB sequences from cDNA, generating 87-bp fragments that spanned the CDR3 region. The amplicons were sequenced using the Illumina HiSeq platform. As for the authors' bioinformatics: Synthetic template baselines were used to correct PCR bias computationally, reads within Hamming distance 2 were collapsed together, and singletons that could not be merged were discarded. By aligning reads against IMGT, V, D and J genes, CDR3 length, and insertions or deletions at six rearrangement sites were assigned. Within each subset, clonotype counts were normalized to sorted cell number, and only after that were true diversity and Gini coefficients computed with the tcR R package. Repertoire sharing was quantified using the overlap coefficient calculated on TCRB nucleotide sequences. As a proxy for the pre-selection repertoire, out-of-frame TCRB sequences from naive cells were analyzed. The table was pulled from immuneACCESS by TCRdb, which kept in-frame rearrangements only. Such tables lose some clones; where checked, under half of the loss comes from unresolved V genes, and the rest has no known cause. Clone size and the V and J calls come from that table; the DNA yielded D and trimming. In this sample the table shows 300,000 to 450,000 clones, around a fifth of which occur a single time. The ten largest clones capture under 0.05% of the sample.

Concerning this clone itself: Its antigen is currently not known. No clone much larger than this one lies a single base away; base qualities are absent.

From V the trimming removes 6 bases and from J it removes 5 bases, while the gene matches leave 4 bases of the junction unaccounted for. Reading from cysteine to phenylalanine, the CDR3 counts 12 amino acids. The sequence is cut down to CDR3 DNA, 36 bases in frame from base 1. In the germline V gene (reference sequence), CDR1 corresponds to MNHNY and CDR2 to SVGAGI. Input material: naive CD4+ T cells from blood. The cell subset or site label, as the study defines it: true naive CD4+ T cells. This receptor was taken from a woman younger than 35 in good health. The chain employs TRBV6-6 and TRBJ2-7, and TRBD2 matches 7 of the central bases. The CDR3 sequence is CASRVRGDEQYF. In nucleotide form, the sequence is TGTGCCAGCAGGGTACGGGGGGACGAGCAGTACTTC.